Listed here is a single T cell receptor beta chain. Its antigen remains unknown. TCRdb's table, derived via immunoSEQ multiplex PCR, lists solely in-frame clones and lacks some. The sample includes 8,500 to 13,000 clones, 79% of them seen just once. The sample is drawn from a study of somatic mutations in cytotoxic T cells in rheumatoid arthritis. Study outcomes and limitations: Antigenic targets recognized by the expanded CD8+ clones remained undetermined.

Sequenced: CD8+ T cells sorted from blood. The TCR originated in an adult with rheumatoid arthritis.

CDR3 region: CASSGTGDDRGNTEAFF. The CDR3 DNA reads as TGCGCCAGCAGTGGGACAGGGGATGATAGGGGAAACACTGAAGCTTTCTTT. V usage is TRBV10-1 and J usage is TRBJ1-1, with 9 bases aligning to TRBD1. Germline V gives CDR1 WNHNN, CDR2 SYGVQD (reference sequence). Trimming at V came to 4 bases and at J to 2 bases, leaving 11 bases not matched to a gene. The CDR3 consists of 17 residues.